The T cell receptor beta chain under discussion was sequenced for a study of blood T cell repertoires in COVID-19. At the level of the study: T cells, B-cell-depleted T cells, or PBMCs provided the cDNA or gDNA that served as material.

Everyone who took part was roughly 18 to 89 years old, and they came from 20 to 25 US areas. Membership in each cohort depended on participant-reported clinical history. In the original workflow: Estimation of nucleated cell counts relied on the amplification of reference gene primers. The repertoire was sequenced with immunoSEQ multiplex PCR; TCRdb's copy has only in-frame clones and lacks some. V and J calls and clone size are those listed in that table; D and trimming were worked out from the DNA. The sample carries about 210,000 clones, roughly 86% recorded once. The CDR3 covers 12 residues. V was trimmed by 6 bases and J by 4 bases, leaving 9 bases between them. Germline V gene data show CDR1 as LNHDA and CDR2 as SQIVND (reference sequence).

The sequenced sample was PBMCs or T cells enriched from blood (not recorded which). This TCR derives from a man aged 18 to 29 with acute COVID-19. J is TRBJ1-2 and V is TRBV19; D is perhaps TRBD1 (6 bases). The CDR3 region is CASRRTAYGYTF. In nucleotides, the CDR3 is TGTGCCAGTAGGCGGACAGCCTATGGCTACACCTTC. Full variable domain (rest looked up from reference TRBV19 and TRBJ1-2): DGGITQSPKYLFRKEGQNVTLSCEQNLNHDAMYWYRQDPGQGLRLIYYSQIVNDFQKGDIAEGYSVSREKKESFPLTVTSAQKNPTAFYLCASRRTAYGYTFGSGTRLTVV.